These 9 T cell receptor beta chains originate from one sample sequenced in a study of cytomegalovirus exposure and HLA in healthy donors. Profiling relied on immunoSEQ multiplex PCR, and the TCRdb table lists in-frame clones only, not all of them. The sample consists of about 130,000 clones, approximately 82% of them appearing once. Source material: PBMCs. These receptors were obtained from a man aged 25 to 45 in good health and CMV-seropositive.

The V gene is TRBV2, the J gene TRBJ1-1; maybe TRBD1 (5 bases). This CDR3 has 13 amino acids. V lost 9 bases, J lost 2 bases, and 13 bases lay in between. CDR1 and CDR2 from the germline V gene are SNHLY and FYNNEI. The CDR3 DNA reads TGTGCCAGTGCGAGACAGACCAACACTGAAGCTTTCTTT. Translating it yields CASARQTNTEAFF.

The chain couples TRBV15 to TRBJ2-7; D is perhaps TRBD2 (5 bases). V lost 0 bases to trimming and J lost 13 bases, with 19 bases between them. This CDR3 has 14 amino acids. Germline V gives CDR1 LNHNV, CDR2 YYDKDF (reference sequence). CDR3 coding DNA: TGTGCCACCAGCAGAGAAGCGGTCAGTTCGGGCATATACTTC. It translates to CATSREAVSSGIYF.

The V gene is TRBV28, the J gene TRBJ2-7; D is undetermined. Germline CDR1 is MDHEN and CDR2 is SYDVKM. Trimming left V 6 bases short and J 1 base short, with 7 bases between. This CDR3 is 12 amino acids long. Here the CDR3 DNA reads TGTGCCAGCAGAGACACTTCCTACGAGCAGTACTTC. Residues: CASRDTSYEQYF.

This clone has just one count. The rearrangement joins TRBV6-1 to TRBJ2-1; D perhaps matches TRBD1 (6 bases). The V gene lost 5 bases and the J gene lost 0 bases, with 11 bases spanning the gap. The CDR3 loop spans 15 amino acids. Looked up from germline, CDR1 is MNHNS and CDR2 is SASEGT. CDR3: CASSNRAGSYNEQFF. The DNA for the CDR3 is TGTGCCAGCAGTAACAGGGCCGGCTCCTACAATGAGCAGTTCTTC.

The chain is built from TRBV9 and TRBJ2-3; possibly TRBD2 for D (6 bases). CDR3 length equals 15 residues. Trimming shortened V by 0 bases and J by 4 bases, and 12 bases separated the two germline ends. Per the germline V gene, CDR1 is SGDLS and CDR2 is YYNGEE. The CDR3 DNA sequence: TGTGCCAGCAGCGTAGGGGGGACTCCTGCAGATACGCAGTATTTT. Its translation: CASSVGGTPADTQYF. The full variable domain, rest sourced from reference TRBV9 and TRBJ2-3, is DSGVTQTPKHLITATGQRVTLRCSPRSGDLSVYWYQQSLDQGLQFLIQYYNGEERAKGNILERFSAQQFPDLHSELNLSSLELGDSALYFCASSVGGTPADTQYFGPGTRLTVL.

The CDR3 DNA follows: TGTGCCAGCAGCAGACTGACTAATGAGCAGTTCTTC. Translated: CASSRLTNEQFF. The rearrangement uses TRBV7-2 and TRBJ2-1; D gene unclear. The CDR3 spans 12 residues. The V gene lost 5 bases and the J gene lost 7 bases, with 9 bases spanning the gap. From germline, CDR1 is SGHTA and CDR2 FQGNSA.

In this sample, this clone turned up once. The chain has TRBV29-1 and TRBJ2-7; 9 positions agree with TRBD1. The germline gives CDR1 SQVTM, CDR2 ANQGSEA. The CDR3 loop spans 12 amino acids. After removal of 3 bases from V and 5 bases from J, the junction contained 2 bases not matched to a gene. CDR3 in amino acids: CSVDTGGHEQYF. Written as DNA, the CDR3 is TGCAGCGTTGATACAGGGGGCCACGAGCAGTACTTC.

The V and J genes are TRBV5-4 and TRBJ2-2, with 10 bases fitting TRBD1. V lost 6 bases and J lost 5; bases outside the gene matches: 13. The germline gives CDR1 SGHNT, CDR2 YYREEE (reference sequence). The CDR3 is made up of 17 amino acids. Written as DNA, the CDR3 is TGTGCCAGCACCCCATCGTTGGGACAGGGGAGGACCGGGGAGCTGTTTTTT. This translates into CASTPSLGQGRTGELFF.

V and J are TRBV7-8 and TRBJ1-5, with D possibly matching TRBD1 (5 bases). The CDR3 has 13 residues. Trimming cost V 3 bases and J 5 bases, with 8 bases left between them. CDR1 and CDR2 from the germline V gene are SGHVS and FQNEAQ. The DNA of the CDR3 is TGTGCCAGCAGCTTGGGCAGGGATCAGCCCCAGCATTTT. It yields the protein CASSLGRDQPQHF.